Below, 15 T cell receptor beta chains from the same sample are listed, as sequenced in a study of cytotoxic CD8 clonotypes in ibrutinib-treated CLL. TCRdb keeps only in-frame clones here, not all; method: immunoSEQ multiplex PCR. The table has 150,000 to 200,000 clones, about four fifths seen once. This material consisted of PBMCs, taken after 24 months of ibrutinib treatment. The origin of the receptors is a human donor with chronic lymphocytic leukemia.

The J gene is TRBJ2-7, the V gene TRBV5-3; a weak D match, TRBD2 (6 bases). TRBV5-3 is an open reading frame, and its role is uncertain. Trimming shortened V by 0 bases and J by 4 bases, and 11 bases separated the two germline ends. There are 14 residues in the CDR3. Here the CDR3 reads CARSLVVGTYEQYF. CDR3 in DNA: TGTGCCAGAAGCTTGGTCGTTGGGACTTACGAGCAGTACTTC.

This chain uses TRBV4-1 with TRBJ2-1; D is ambiguous. The germline CDR1 and CDR2 sequences are MGHRA and YSYEKL. The V gene lost 3 bases and the J gene lost 0 bases, with 6 bases spanning the gap. CDR3 length: 14 residues. This CDR3 is CASSHMSSYNEQFF. The CDR3 DNA reads TGCGCCAGCAGCCACATGAGCTCCTACAATGAGCAGTTCTTC.

The gene calls are TRBV7-3 and TRBJ1-1; unclear D gene. Germline-derived CDR1 and CDR2 are SGHTA and FQGTGA. The CDR3 loop spans 13 amino acids. Trimming stripped 5 bases from V and 1 base from J, with 8 bases between. This CDR3 reads CASSPSGNTEAFF. Written as DNA, the CDR3 is TGTGCCAGCAGCCCCTCGGGGAACACTGAAGCTTTCTTT. Looking up the rest from reference TRBV7-3 and TRBJ1-1 gives the full variable domain: GAGVSQTPSNKVTEKGKYVELRCDPISGHTALYWYRQSLGQGPEFLIYFQGTGAADDSGLPNDRFFAVRPEGSVSTLKIQRTERGDSAVYLCASSPSGNTEAFFGQGTRLTVV.

This rearrangement joins TRBV28 to TRBJ1-5; no reliable D call. The V end was cut by 5 bases, the J end by 5 bases, with 13 bases between. The CDR3 is 14 residues long. CDR1 and CDR2 (germline): MDHEN, SYDVKM. In nucleotides, the CDR3 is TGTGCCAGCAGTCCGACCGTCGTATATCAGCCCCAGCATTTT. It specifies CASSPTVVYQPQHF.

V and J are TRBV28 and TRBJ1-5; D perhaps matches TRBD1 (5 bases). This CDR3 has 17 residues. V shed 6 bases and J shed 6 bases, with 24 bases lying between them. Germline CDR1 reads MDHEN; CDR2 reads SYDVKM. CDR3 in DNA: TGTGCCAGCAGCCGTAATACGGGGACCTGGCTGGGTCAGCCCCAGCATTTT. It codes for CASSRNTGTWLGQPQHF. The variable domain in full, with the rest retrieved from reference TRBV28 and TRBJ1-5, is DVKVTQSSRYLVKRTGEKVFLECVQDMDHENMFWYRQDPGLGLRLIYFSYDVKMKEKGDIPEGYSVSREKKERFSLILESASTNQTSMYLCASSRNTGTWLGQPQHFGDGTRLSIL.

The chain employs TRBV29-1 and TRBJ2-7; 11 nucleotides align to TRBD2. Germline V CDR1 and CDR2: SQVTM, ANQGSEA. J was trimmed by 1 base and V by 1 base; bases with no gene match: 0. The CDR3 extends over 14 amino acids. CDR3 nucleotide sequence: TGCAGCGTTGAAGGACTAGCGGGATCCTACGAGCAGTACTTC. As protein: CSVEGLAGSYEQYF.

The CDR3 sequence is CASSGWSSPNIQYF. CDR3 DNA sequence: TGTGCCAGCAGCGGGTGGTCGAGTCCTAACATTCAGTACTTC. J is TRBJ2-4 and V is TRBV5-4; D remains unclear. Germline V gene sequence: CDR1 SGHNT, CDR2 YYREEE (reference sequence). The CDR3 runs 14 residues. Trimming removed 4 bases at V and 7 bases at J, with 15 bases between. Combining the CDR3 with reference TRBV5-4 and TRBJ2-4 gives the whole variable domain ETGVTQSPTHLIKTRGQQVTLRCSSQSGHNTVSWYQQALGQGPQFIFQYYREEENGRGNFPPRFSGLQFPNYSSELNVNALELDDSALYLCASSGWSSPNIQYFGAGTRLSVL.

The chain carries TRBV6-1 and TRBJ1-1; D not resolved. Germline loops: CDR1 MNHNS, CDR2 SASEGT. The CDR3 loop spans 13 amino acids. V was trimmed by 4 bases and J by 2 bases, leaving 8 bases between them. Written as DNA, the CDR3 is TGTGCCAGCAGTGCCAATCGAAACACTGAAGCTTTCTTT. This translates into CASSANRNTEAFF.

The rearrangement links TRBV6-5 to TRBJ2-4; 7 positions agree with TRBD2. The CDR3 totals 15 residues. Germline CDR1 reads MNHEY; CDR2 reads SVGAGI. With 6 bases clipped from V and 2 bases from J, the junction kept 7 bases outside the gene matches. Here the CDR3 reads CASSPRGGTKNIQYF. CDR3 in DNA: TGTGCCAGCAGCCCTCGCGGGGGTACCAAAAACATTCAGTACTTC.

V is TRBV5-1 and J is TRBJ1-2; D remains ambiguous. CDR3 size: 15 residues. Germline assignment: CDR1 SGHRS and CDR2 YFSETQ. Between the trimmed V and J ends, which lost 0 bases and 0 bases, there was a span of 9 bases. The CDR3 spells CASSLAPAANYGYTF. The CDR3 DNA sequence: TGCGCCAGCAGCTTGGCCCCCGCCGCTAACTATGGCTACACCTTC.

The J gene is TRBJ2-1, the V gene TRBV5-5; 9 nucleotides align to TRBD2. The J segment lost 6 bases and the V segment lost 2 bases, leaving 6 bases of the junction unmatched. CDR3 length: 15 amino acids. CDR1 and CDR2 (germline): SGHKS, YYEKEE (reference sequence). CDR3: CASSFSGGYPNEQFF. As DNA, the CDR3 is TGTGCCAGCAGCTTTAGCGGGGGATACCCCAATGAGCAGTTCTTC.

The chain is built from TRBV19 and TRBJ2-5; TRBD2 might be the D (5 bases). This CDR3 is built from 14 residues. Germline loops: CDR1 LNHDA, CDR2 SQIVND (reference sequence). The V end lost 1 base, the J end lost 1 base, and 7 bases lay between the germline ends. The CDR3 DNA sequence: TGTGCCAGTAGTATAGCTAGCAGCCAAGAGACCCAGTACTTC. Protein product: CASSIASSQETQYF.

V is TRBV27 and J is TRBJ1-2; no clear D gene. The CDR3 is made up of 14 amino acids. The V gene lost 3 bases and the J gene lost 5 bases, with 13 bases spanning the gap. The V gene's germline CDR1 is MNHEY and CDR2 SMNVEV (reference sequence). The CDR3 here is CASSFRVGEYGYTF. In DNA form, the CDR3 reads TGTGCCAGCAGTTTTAGGGTTGGAGAATATGGCTACACCTTC.

This CDR3 reads CASSLLPGQARGYTF. The DNA of the CDR3 is TGTGCCAGCAGTTTATTGCCGGGACAGGCAAGAGGCTACACCTTC. The chain combines TRBV28 with TRBJ1-2; 8 bases align to TRBD1. V was pared by 1 base and J by 8 bases, with 9 bases of the junction left unmatched. This CDR3 comprises 15 residues. Germline loops: CDR1 MDHEN, CDR2 SYDVKM.

CDR3 nucleotides: TGTGCCAGCAGTGATACAGGGGCCTTGGGTAATGAGCAGTTCTTC. This codes for CASSDTGALGNEQFF. The V and J genes are TRBV6-1 and TRBJ2-1, with TRBD1 matching 7 bases. The germline CDR1 and CDR2 sequences are MNHNS and SASEGT. The CDR3 is 15 amino acids. Trimming removed 3 bases from V and 7 bases from J; junction bases left unmatched: 9.